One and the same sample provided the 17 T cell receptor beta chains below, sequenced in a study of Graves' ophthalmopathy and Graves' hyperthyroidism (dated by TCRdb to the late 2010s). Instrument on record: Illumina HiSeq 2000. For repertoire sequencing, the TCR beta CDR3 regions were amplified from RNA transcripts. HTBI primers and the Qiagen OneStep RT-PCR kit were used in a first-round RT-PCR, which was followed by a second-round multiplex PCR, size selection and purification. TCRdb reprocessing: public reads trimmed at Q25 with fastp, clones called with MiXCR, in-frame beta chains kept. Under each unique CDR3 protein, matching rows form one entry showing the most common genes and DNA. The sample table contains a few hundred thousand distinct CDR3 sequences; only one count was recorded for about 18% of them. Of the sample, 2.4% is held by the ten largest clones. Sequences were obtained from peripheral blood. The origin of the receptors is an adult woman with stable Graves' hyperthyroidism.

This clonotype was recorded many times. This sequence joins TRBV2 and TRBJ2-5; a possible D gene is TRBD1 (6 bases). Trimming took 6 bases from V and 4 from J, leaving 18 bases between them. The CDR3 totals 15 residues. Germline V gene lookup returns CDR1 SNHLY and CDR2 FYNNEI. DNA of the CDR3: TGTGCCAGCAGAGAACAGGGTTATGGGACAGAGACCCAGTACTTC. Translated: CASREQGYGTETQYF.

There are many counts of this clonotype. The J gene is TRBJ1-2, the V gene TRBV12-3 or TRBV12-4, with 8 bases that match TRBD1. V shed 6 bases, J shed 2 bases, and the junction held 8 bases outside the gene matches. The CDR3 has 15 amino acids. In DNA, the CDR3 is TGTGCCAGCAGAAACAGGGGGGGAAGGAACTATGGCTACACCTTC. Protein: CASRNRGGRNYGYTF.

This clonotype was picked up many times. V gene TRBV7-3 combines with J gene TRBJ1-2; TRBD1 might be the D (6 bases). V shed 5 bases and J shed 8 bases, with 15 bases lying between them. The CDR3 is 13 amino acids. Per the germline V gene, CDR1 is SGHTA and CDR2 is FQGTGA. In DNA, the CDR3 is TGTGCCAGCAGCCATGGAACAGGGCAGGGCTACACCTTC. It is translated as CASSHGTGQGYTF.

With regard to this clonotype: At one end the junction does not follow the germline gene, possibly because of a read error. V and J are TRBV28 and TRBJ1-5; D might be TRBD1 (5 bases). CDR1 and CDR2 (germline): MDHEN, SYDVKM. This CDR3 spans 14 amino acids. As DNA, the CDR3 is TGCGCCAGCAGCCGGGACGGCGGCAATCAGCCCCAGCATTTT. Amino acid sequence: CASSRDGGNQPQHF. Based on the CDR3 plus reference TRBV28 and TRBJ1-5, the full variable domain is DVKVTQSSRYLVKRTGEKVFLECVQDMDHENMFWYRQDPGLGLRLIYFSYDVKMKEKGDIPEGYSVSREKKERFSLILESASTNQTSMYLCASSRDGGNQPQHFGDGTRLSIL.

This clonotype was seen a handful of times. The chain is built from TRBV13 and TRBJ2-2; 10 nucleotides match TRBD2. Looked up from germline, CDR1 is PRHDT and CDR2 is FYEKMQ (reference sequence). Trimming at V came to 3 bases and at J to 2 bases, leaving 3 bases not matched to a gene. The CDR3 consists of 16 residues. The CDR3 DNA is TGTGCCAGCAGCTTTCGACTAGCGGGTAACACCGGGGAGCTGTTTTTT. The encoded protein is CASSFRLAGNTGELFF.

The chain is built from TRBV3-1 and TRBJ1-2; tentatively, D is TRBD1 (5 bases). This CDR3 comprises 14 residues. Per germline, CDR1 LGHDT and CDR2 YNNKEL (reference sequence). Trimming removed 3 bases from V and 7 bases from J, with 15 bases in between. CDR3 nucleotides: TGTGCCAGCAGCCAGGGGGGGATTTCGTTTGGCTACACCTTC. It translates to CASSQGGISFGYTF.

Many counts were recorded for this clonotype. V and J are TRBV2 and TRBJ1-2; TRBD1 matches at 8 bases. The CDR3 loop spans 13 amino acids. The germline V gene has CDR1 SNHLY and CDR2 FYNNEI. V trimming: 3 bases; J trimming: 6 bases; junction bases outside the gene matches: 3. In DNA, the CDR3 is TGTGCCAGCAGTGAGGACAGGGTAGATGGCTACACCTTC. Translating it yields CASSEDRVDGYTF.

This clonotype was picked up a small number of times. CDR3 coding DNA: TGCGCCAGCAGCCAGGCCAGGACAGGGGCCTACGAGCAGTACTTC. Residues: CASSQARTGAYEQYF. The genes are TRBV4-3 and TRBJ2-7, with TRBD1 identical over 9 bases. V lost 3 bases to trimming and J lost 2 bases; unmatched junction nucleotides: 5. This CDR3 has 15 residues. Germline values: CDR1 LGHNA, CDR2 YSLEER.

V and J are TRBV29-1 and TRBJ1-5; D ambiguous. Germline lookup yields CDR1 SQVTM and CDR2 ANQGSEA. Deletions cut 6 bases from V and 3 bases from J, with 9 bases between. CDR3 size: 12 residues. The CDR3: CSVGWDNQPQHF. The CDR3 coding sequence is TGCAGCGTCGGGTGGGACAATCAGCCCCAGCATTTT. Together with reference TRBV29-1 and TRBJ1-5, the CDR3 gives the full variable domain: SAVISQKPSRDICQRGTSLTIQCQVDSQVTMMFWYRQQPGQSLTLIATANQGSEATYESGFVIDKFPISRPNLTFSTLTVSNMSPEDSSIYLCSVGWDNQPQHFGDGTRLSIL.

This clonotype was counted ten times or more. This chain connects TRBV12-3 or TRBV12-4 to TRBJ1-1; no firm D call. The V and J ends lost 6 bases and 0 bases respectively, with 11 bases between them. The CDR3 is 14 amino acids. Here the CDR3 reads CASSRSHMNTEAFF. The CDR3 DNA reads TGTGCCAGCAGCAGGAGCCATATGAACACTGAAGCTTTCTTT.

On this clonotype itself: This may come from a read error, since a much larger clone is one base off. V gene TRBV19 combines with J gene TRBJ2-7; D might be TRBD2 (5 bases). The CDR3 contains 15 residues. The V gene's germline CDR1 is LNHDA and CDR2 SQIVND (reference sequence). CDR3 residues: CASSIGGTGSYEQCF. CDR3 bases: TGTGCCAGTAGTATTGGAGGAACGGGCTCCTACGAGCAGTGCTTC.

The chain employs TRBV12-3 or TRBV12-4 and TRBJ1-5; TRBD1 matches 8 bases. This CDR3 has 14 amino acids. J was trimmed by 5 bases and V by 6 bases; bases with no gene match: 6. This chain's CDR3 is CASRSTGEYQPQHF. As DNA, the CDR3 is TGTGCCAGCAGATCGACAGGGGAATATCAGCCCCAGCATTTT.

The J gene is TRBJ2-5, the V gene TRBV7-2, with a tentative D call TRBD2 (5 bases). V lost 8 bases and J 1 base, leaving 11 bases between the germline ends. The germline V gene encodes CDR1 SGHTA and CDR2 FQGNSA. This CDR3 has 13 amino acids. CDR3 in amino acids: CASGRGSQETQYF. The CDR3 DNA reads TGTGCCAGCGGCCGTGGGAGCCAAGAGACCCAGTACTTC.

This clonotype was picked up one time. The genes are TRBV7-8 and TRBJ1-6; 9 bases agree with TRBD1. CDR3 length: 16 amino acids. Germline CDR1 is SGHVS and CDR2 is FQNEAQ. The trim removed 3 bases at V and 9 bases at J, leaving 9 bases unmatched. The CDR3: CASSFRDRAGSSPLHF. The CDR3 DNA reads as TGTGCCAGCAGCTTCCGGGACAGGGCTGGTAGTTCACCCCTCCACTTT.

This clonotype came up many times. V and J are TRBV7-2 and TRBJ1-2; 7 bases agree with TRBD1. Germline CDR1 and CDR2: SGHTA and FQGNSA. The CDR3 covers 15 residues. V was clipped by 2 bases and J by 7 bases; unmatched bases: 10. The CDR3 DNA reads TGTGCCAGCAGCTTAACCCCCCCAGGGGGGACTGGCTACACCTTC. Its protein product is CASSLTPPGGTGYTF. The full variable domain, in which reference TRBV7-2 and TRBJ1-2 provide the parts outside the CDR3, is GAGVSQSPSNKVTEKGKDVELRCDPISGHTALYWYRQSLGQGLEFLIYFQGNSAPDKSGLPSDRFSAERTGGSVSTLTIQRTQQEDSAVYLCASSLTPPGGTGYTFGSGTRLTVV.

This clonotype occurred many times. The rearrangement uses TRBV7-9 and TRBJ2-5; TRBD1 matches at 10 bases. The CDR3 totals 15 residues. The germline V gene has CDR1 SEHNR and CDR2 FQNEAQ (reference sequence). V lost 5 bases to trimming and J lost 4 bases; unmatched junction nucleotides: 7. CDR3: CASSKQTGGAETQYF. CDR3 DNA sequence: TGTGCCAGCAGCAAACAGACAGGGGGCGCAGAGACCCAGTACTTC.

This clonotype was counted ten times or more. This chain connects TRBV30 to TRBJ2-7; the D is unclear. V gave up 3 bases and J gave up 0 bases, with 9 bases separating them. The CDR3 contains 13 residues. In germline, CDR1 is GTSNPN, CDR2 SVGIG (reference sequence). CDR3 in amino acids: CAWREGSSYEQYF. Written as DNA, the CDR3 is TGTGCCTGGAGGGAAGGCAGCTCCTACGAGCAGTACTTC.